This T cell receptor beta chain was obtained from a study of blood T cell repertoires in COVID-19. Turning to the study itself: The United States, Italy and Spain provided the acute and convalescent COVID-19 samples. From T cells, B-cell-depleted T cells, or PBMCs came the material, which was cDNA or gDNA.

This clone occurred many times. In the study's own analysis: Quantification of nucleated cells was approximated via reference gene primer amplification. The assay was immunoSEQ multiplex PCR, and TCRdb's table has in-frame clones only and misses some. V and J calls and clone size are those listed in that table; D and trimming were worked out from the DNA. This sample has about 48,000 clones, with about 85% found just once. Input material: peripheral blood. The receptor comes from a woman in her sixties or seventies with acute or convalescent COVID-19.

The CDR3 nucleotides are TGTGCCAGCAGGGGACTAGAGAAGTCCGAGCAGTACTTC. This sequence encodes CASRGLEKSEQYF. This rearrangement joins TRBV3-1 (or the pseudogene TRBV3-2) to TRBJ2-7; 8 bases match TRBD2. The CDR3 sequence is 13 residues long. V lost 6 bases to trimming and J lost 6 bases; unmatched junction nucleotides: 7. Germline CDR1 LGHDT, CDR2 YNNKEL (reference sequence).